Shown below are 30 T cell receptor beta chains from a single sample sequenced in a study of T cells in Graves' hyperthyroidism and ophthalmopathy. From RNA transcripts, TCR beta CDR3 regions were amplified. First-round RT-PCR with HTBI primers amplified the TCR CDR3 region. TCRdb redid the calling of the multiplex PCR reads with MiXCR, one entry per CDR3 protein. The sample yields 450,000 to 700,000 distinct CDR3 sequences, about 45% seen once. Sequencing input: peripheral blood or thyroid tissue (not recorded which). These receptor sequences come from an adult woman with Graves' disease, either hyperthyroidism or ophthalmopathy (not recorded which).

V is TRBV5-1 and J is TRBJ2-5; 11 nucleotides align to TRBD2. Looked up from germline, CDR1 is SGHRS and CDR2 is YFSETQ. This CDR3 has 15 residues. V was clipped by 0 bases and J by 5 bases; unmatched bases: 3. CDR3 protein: CASSLALAGAETQYF. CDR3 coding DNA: TGCGCCAGCAGCTTGGCACTAGCGGGAGCTGAGACCCAGTACTTC.

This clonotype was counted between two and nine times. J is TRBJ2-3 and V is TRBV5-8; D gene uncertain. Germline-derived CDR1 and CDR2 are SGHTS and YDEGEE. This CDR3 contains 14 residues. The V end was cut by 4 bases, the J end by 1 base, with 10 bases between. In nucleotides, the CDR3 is TGTGCCAGCAGCCCTGGGGTCCGCACAGATACGCAGTATTTT. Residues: CASSPGVRTDTQYF.

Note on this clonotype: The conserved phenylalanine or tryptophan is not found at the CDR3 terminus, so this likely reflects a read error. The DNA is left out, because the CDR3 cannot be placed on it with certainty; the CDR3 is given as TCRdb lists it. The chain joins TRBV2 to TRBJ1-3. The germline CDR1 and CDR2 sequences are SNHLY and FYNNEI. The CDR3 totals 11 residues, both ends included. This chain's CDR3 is CASSKGPGLNT.

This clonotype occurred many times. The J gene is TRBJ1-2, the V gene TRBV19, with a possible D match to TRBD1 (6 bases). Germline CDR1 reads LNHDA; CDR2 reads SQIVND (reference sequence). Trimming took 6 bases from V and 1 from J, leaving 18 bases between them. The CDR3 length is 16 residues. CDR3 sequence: CASRTLRDTNNYGYTF. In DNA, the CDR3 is TGTGCCAGTAGGACACTCCGGGACACCAATAACTATGGCTACACCTTC.

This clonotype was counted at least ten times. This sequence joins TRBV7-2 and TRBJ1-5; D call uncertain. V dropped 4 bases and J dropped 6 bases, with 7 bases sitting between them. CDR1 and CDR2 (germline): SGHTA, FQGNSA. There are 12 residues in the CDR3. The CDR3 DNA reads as TGTGCCAGCAGCTCATTAACTCAGCCCCAGCATTTT. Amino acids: CASSSLTQPQHF.

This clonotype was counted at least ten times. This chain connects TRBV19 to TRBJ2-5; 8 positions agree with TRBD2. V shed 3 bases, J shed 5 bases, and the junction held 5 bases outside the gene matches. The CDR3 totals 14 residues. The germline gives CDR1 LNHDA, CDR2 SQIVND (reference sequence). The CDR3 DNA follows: TGTGCCAGTAGTATTGGGGGACTAGACGAGACCCAGTACTTC. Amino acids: CASSIGGLDETQYF.

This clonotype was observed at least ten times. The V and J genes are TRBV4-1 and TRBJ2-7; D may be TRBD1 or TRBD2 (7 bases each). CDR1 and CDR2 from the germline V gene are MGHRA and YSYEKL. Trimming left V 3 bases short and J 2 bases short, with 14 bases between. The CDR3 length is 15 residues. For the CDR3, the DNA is TGCGCCAGCAGCCAGGGTCAGGGGGGGGCCTACGAGCAGTACTTC. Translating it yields CASSQGQGGAYEQYF.

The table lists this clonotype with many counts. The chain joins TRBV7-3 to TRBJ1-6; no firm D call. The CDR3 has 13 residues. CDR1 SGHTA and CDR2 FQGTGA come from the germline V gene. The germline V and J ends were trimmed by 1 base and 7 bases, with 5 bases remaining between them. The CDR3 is CASSLRQNSPLHF. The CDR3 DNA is TGTGCCAGCAGCTTAAGGCAGAATTCACCCCTCCACTTT.

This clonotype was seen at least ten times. CDR3 DNA: TGCGCCAGCAGCCGAGCTTTCCTTCAGGGGGATCAGCCCCAGCATTTT. Residues: CASSRAFLQGDQPQHF. The chain recombines TRBV4-1 with TRBJ1-5, with 7 bases aligning to TRBD1. Trimming removed 4 bases from V and 5 bases from J; junction bases left unmatched: 11. The CDR3 runs to 16 residues. Germline V gene sequence: CDR1 MGHRA, CDR2 YSYEKL.

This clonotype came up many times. This CDR3 is CATSRAGTGRGQPQHF. The CDR3 DNA sequence: TGTGCCACCAGCAGGGCCGGGACAGGGAGAGGACAGCCCCAGCATTTT. The V call is TRBV15, the J call TRBJ1-5, with 9 positions matching TRBD1. The CDR3 runs to 16 residues. Trimming at V came to 3 bases and at J to 7 bases, leaving 10 bases not matched to a gene. Germline lookup yields CDR1 LNHNV and CDR2 YYDKDF (reference sequence). The entire variable domain, with the rest obtained from reference TRBV15 and TRBJ1-5, is as follows: DAMVIQNPRYQVTQFGKPVTLSCSQTLNHNVMYWYQQKSSQAPKLLFHYYDKDFNNEADTPDNFQSRRPNTSFCFLDIRSPGLGDTAMYLCATSRAGTGRGQPQHFGDGTRLSIL.

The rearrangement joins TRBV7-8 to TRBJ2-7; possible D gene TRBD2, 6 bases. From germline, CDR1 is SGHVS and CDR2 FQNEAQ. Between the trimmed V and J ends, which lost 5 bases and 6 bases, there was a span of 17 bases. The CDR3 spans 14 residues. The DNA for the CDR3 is TGTGCCAGCAGCCCCCCGCCGGGAGTCCGCGAGCAGTACTTC. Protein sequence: CASSPPPGVREQYF.

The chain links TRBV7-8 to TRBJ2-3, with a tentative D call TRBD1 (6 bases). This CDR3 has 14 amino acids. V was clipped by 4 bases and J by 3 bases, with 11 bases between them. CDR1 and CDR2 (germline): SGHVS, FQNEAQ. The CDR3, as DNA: TGTGCCAGCAGCTCAAGGCAGGGGACAGATACGCAGTATTTT. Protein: CASSSRQGTDTQYF.

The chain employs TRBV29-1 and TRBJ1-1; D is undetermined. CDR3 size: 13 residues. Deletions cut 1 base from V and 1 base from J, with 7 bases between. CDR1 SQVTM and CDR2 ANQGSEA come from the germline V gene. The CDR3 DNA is TGCAGCGTTGAAGGGACGGCGAACACTGAAGCTTTCTTT. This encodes CSVEGTANTEAFF.

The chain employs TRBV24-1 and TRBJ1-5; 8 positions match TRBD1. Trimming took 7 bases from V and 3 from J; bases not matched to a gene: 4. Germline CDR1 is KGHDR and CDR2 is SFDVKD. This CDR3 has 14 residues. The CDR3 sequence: CATSMGQDNQPQHF. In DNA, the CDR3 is TGTGCCACCAGCATGGGACAGGACAATCAGCCCCAGCATTTT.

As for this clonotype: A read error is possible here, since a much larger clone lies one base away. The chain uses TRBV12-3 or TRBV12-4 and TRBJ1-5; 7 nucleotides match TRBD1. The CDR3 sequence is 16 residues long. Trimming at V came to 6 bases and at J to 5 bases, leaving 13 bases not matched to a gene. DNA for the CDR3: TGTGCCAGCAGCCGGGTACAGGGGAATTCTTATCAGCCCCAGCATTTT. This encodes CASSRVQGNSYQPQHF.

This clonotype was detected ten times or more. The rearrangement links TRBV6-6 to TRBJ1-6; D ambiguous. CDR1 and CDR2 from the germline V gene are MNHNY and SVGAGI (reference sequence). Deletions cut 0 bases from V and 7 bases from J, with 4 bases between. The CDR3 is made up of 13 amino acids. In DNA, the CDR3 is TGTGCCAGCAGTTACTCACAGAATTCACCCCTCCACTTT. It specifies CASSYSQNSPLHF.

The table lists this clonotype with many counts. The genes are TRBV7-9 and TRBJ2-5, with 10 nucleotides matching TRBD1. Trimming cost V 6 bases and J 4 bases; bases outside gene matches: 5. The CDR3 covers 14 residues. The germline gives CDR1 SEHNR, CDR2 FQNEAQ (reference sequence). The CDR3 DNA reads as TGTGCCAGCAGACCGGGACAGGGGACAGAGACCCAGTACTTC. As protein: CASRPGQGTETQYF.

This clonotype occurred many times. This CDR3 is CASSPGLSTYEQYF. The DNA for the CDR3 is TGTGCCAGCAGCCCGGGACTGTCGACCTACGAGCAGTACTTC. The chain employs TRBV14 and TRBJ2-7; possibly TRBD2 for D (6 bases). Trimming took off 4 bases at V and 2 bases at J, with 12 bases between the two ends. The germline gives CDR1 SGHDN, CDR2 FVKESK. This CDR3 has 14 amino acids.

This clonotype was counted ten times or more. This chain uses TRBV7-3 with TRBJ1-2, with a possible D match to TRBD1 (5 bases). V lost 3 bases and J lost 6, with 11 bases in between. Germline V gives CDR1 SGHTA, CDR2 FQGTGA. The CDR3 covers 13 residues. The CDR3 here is CASSFRDGDGYTF. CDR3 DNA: TGTGCCAGCAGCTTTCGGGACGGCGATGGCTACACCTTC.

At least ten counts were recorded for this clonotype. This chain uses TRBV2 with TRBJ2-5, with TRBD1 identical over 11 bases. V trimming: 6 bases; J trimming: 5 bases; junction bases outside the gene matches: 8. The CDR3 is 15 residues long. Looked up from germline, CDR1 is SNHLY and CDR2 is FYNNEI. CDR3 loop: CASSADRGREETQYF. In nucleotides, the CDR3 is TGTGCCAGCAGCGCGGACAGGGGGCGCGAGGAGACCCAGTACTTC.

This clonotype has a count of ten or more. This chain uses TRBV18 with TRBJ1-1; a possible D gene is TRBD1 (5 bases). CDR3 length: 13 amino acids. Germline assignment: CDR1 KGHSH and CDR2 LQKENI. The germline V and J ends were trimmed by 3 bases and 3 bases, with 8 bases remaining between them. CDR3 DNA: TGTGCCAGCTCACCCAGGGTAGACACTGAAGCTTTCTTT. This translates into CASSPRVDTEAFF.

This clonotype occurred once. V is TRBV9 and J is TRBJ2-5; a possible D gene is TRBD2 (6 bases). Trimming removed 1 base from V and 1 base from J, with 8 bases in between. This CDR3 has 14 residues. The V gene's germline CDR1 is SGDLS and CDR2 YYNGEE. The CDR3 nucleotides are TGTGCCAGCAGCGTACTGGGACTCCAAGAGACCCAGTACTTC. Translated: CASSVLGLQETQYF.

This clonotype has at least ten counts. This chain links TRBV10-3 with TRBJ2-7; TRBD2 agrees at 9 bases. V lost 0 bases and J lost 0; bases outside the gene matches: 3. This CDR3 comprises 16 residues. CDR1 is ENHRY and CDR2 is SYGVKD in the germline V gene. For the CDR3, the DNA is TGTGCCATCAGTGAGTCCGGTAGCGGGAGCTCCTACGAGCAGTACTTC. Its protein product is CAISESGSGSSYEQYF.

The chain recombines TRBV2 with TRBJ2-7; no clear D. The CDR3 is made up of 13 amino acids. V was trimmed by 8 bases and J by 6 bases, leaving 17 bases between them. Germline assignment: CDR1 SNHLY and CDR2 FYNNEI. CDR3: CASLGGQAGEQYF. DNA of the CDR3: TGTGCCAGCTTAGGTGGCCAAGCAGGCGAGCAGTACTTC.

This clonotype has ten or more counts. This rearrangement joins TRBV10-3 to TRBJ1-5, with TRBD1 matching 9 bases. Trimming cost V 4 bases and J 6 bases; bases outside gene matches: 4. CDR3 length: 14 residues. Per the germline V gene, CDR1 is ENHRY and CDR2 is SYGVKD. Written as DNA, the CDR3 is TGTGCCATCAGTGGAGGGACAGGGAGTCAGCCCCAGCATTTT. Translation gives CAISGGTGSQPQHF.

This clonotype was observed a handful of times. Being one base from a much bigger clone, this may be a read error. The CDR3 DNA reads TGTGCCAGCAGAGCTATAGACAGGGAAGTTGGCTACACCTTC. This translates into CASRAIDREVGYTF. The chain recombines TRBV2 with TRBJ1-2; 7 bases are shared with TRBD1. The CDR3 has 14 amino acids. Germline assignment: CDR1 SNHLY and CDR2 FYNNEI. The V and J ends lost 6 bases and 7 bases, in that order; junction bases with no gene match: 11.

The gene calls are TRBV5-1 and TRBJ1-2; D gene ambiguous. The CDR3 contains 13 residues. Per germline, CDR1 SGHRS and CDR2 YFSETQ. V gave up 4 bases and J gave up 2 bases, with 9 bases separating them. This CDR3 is CASSNGENYGYTF. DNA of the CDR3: TGCGCCAGCAGCAACGGGGAAAACTATGGCTACACCTTC. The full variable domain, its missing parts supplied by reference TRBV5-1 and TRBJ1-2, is KAGVTQTPRYLIKTRGQQVTLSCSPISGHRSVSWYQQTPGQGLQFLFEYFSETQRNKGNFPGRFSGRQFSNSRSEMNVSTLELGDSALYLCASSNGENYGYTFGSGTRLTVV.

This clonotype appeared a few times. CDR3 protein: CASSAREGTGKPDTQYF. The CDR3 DNA is TGTGCCAGCAGTGCCCGGGAGGGTACGGGCAAACCAGATACGCAGTATTTT. V is TRBV25-1 and J is TRBJ2-3; 8 nucleotides agree with TRBD2. The junction had 13 bases not matched to a gene; V was cut back by 4 bases and J by 4 bases. The CDR3 extends over 17 amino acids. Looked up from germline, CDR1 is MGHDK and CDR2 is SYGVNS.

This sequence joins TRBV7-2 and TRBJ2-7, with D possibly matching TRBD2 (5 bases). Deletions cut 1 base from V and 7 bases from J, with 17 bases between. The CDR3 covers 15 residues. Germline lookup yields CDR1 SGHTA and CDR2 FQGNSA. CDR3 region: CASSLGGRGFGEQYF. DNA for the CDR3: TGTGCCAGCAGCTTAGGAGGGCGCGGGTTTGGTGAGCAGTACTTC.

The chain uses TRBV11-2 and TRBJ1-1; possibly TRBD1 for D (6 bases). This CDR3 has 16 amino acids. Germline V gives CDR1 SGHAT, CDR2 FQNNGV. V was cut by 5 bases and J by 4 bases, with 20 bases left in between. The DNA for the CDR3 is TGTGCCAGCAGCCTCAAGGGGGAAGGGTTGGTCACTGAAGCTTTCTTT. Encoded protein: CASSLKGEGLVTEAFF.